The rows below give T cell receptor beta chains drawn from one sample of a study of blood T cell repertoires in COVID-19. Here immunoSEQ multiplex PCR was the method, and the copy in TCRdb shows in-frame clones only, minus some. The sample holds 300,000 to 400,000 clones; roughly 90% are singletons and the top ten take 7% to 8%. The sequencing input was peripheral blood. The origin of the receptors is a woman in her 70s with COVID-19, enrolled during active disease. The CDR3 runs from the conserved cysteine through the conserved F or W. Clone size is stated in some rows and not others, as once, few, many or a class when expanded.

J gene | clone size | V gene | CDR3 protein
TRBJ1-1 | - | TRBV19 | CASSIDRVEAFF
TRBJ2-7 | - | TRBV5-1 | CASSLEAGLYEQYF
TRBJ2-3 | - | TRBV6-2/TRBV6-3 | CASSEVGEDTDTQYF
TRBJ2-5 | few | TRBV19 | CASSPIDRGGETQYF
TRBJ2-4 | - | TRBV18 | CASSPELGGVAKNIQYF
TRBJ2-1 | - | TRBV5-1 | CASSSGQGANNEQFF
TRBJ1-2 | - | TRBV2 | CASSERGYGYTF
TRBJ2-5 | - | TRBV6-5 | CASGPKTEIQETQYF
TRBJ1-2 | - | TRBV6-5 | CASSYGEGGYTF
TRBJ1-1 | - | TRBV6-5 | CASSPSGSTPEAFF
TRBJ1-3 | - | TRBV9 | CASSVNPVNYDRAGGNTIYF
TRBJ2-3 | - | TRBV10-3 | CAISVQGNTDTQYF
TRBJ1-2 | - | TRBV5-6 | CASTPGGVSVGYTF